What follows are 2 T cell receptor beta chains derived from one specimen sequenced in a study of OX40 agonist ivuxolimab in advanced cancers. Libraries came from the immunoSEQ multiplex PCR assay. This is the immuneACCESS table as TCRdb keeps it, with only in-frame sequences that have V and J called. A part of the clones is gone; compared with another copy, unresolved V genes explain less than half, and the rest is unexplained. In this sample the table shows more than 60,000 clones, 70% to 90% of which occur a single time. In total, the top ten clones hold roughly 1.2% of the sample. The sequenced sample was CD4+ or CD8+ T cells sorted from blood, obtained in a trial of the OX40 agonist ivuxolimab. Receptors originate from an adult with an advanced solid tumor such as melanoma, head and neck, liver or kidney cancer.

The chain recombines TRBV20-1 with TRBJ2-5, with D uncertain. CDR1 is DFQATT, CDR2 SNEGSKA, per germline (reference sequence). Trimming took off 1 base at V and 4 bases at J, with 4 bases between the two ends. The CDR3 sequence is 11 residues long. In DNA, the CDR3 is TGCAGTGCTAGAGGAGGAGAGACCCAGTACTTC. Translation gives CSARGGETQYF.

This clone has only a few counts. The chain couples TRBV5-8 to TRBJ2-2, with D unclear. CDR1 is SGHTS and CDR2 is YDEGEE in the germline V gene. Trimming cost V 5 bases and J 0 bases, with 8 bases left between them. This CDR3 contains 14 residues. CDR3 amino acids: CASRERTNTGELFF. The CDR3 nucleotides read TGTGCCAGCAGAGAGAGGACGAACACCGGGGAGCTGTTTTTT.